Listed here are 27 T cell receptor beta chains from one sample, sequenced in a study of cytomegalovirus exposure and HLA in healthy donors. Produced via immunoSEQ multiplex PCR; TCRdb's table is partial and in-frame only. Of about 130,000 clones listed, 80% to 90% are singletons. The specimen was PBMCs. These receptors originate from a woman aged 18-35 years in good health and CMV-seronegative.

V and J are TRBV11-3 and TRBJ2-1, with a weak D call TRBD2 (6 bases). The CDR3 loop spans 16 amino acids. Germline-derived CDR1 and CDR2 are SGHNT and YENEEA. Trimming took 4 bases from V and 1 from J, leaving 14 bases between them. The CDR3 loop reads CASSSRGSGSYNEQFF. CDR3 bases: TGTGCCAGCAGCTCCCGGGGTAGCGGATCCTACAATGAGCAGTTCTTC.

This clone is a singleton in its sample. The chain is built from TRBV7-9 and TRBJ2-1; 8 positions match TRBD2. After removal of 5 bases from V and 7 bases from J, the junction contained 13 bases not matched to a gene. The germline V gene has CDR1 SEHNR and CDR2 FQNEAQ (reference sequence). The CDR3 contains 16 residues. The CDR3 sequence is CASSPSTGRAGNEQFF. CDR3 in DNA: TGTGCCAGCAGCCCTTCGACCGGGAGGGCCGGAAATGAGCAGTTCTTC. The variable domain in full, completed from reference TRBV7-9 and TRBJ2-1, reads DTGVSQNPRHKITKRGQNVTFRCDPISEHNRLYWYRQTLGQGPEFLTYFQNEAQLEKSRLLSDRFSAERPKGSFSTLEIQRTEQGDSAMYLCASSPSTGRAGNEQFFGPGTRLTVL.

V and J are TRBV18 and TRBJ2-7; no reliable D call. This CDR3 is built from 13 residues. The V gene's germline CDR1 is KGHSH and CDR2 LQKENI. V was shortened by 2 bases and J by 2 bases, with 7 bases between the two germline ends. CDR3 sequence: CASSPSGTYEQYV. The DNA for the CDR3 is TGTGCCAGCTCACCATCAGGTACCTACGAGCAGTACGTC.

V is TRBV6-6 and J is TRBJ1-3, with 8 positions matching TRBD1. This CDR3 is built from 15 residues. The germline CDR1 and CDR2 sequences are MNHNY and SVGAGI (reference sequence). V lost 0 bases to trimming and J lost 2 bases; unmatched junction nucleotides: 0. The CDR3 sequence: CASSYSTGAGNTIYF. The CDR3 DNA reads as TGTGCCAGCAGTTACTCGACAGGGGCTGGAAACACCATATATTTT.

The rearrangement uses TRBV7-8 and TRBJ1-5; 8 nucleotides line up with TRBD1. Trimming at V came to 0 bases and at J to 5 bases, leaving 3 bases not matched to a gene. CDR3 length: 15 amino acids. Germline CDR1 SGHVS, CDR2 FQNEAQ. In DNA, the CDR3 is TGTGCCAGCAGCTTAGCGGGGACAGGTGATCAGCCCCAGCATTTT. It codes for CASSLAGTGDQPQHF.

The J gene is TRBJ2-3, the V gene TRBV2, with 8 bases that match TRBD1. The V and J ends lost 4 bases and 8 bases, in that order; junction bases with no gene match: 5. CDR1 is SNHLY and CDR2 is FYNNEI in the germline V gene. CDR3 size: 13 residues. The CDR3 sequence: CASSGTGSSTQYF. In DNA form, the CDR3 reads TGTGCCAGCAGTGGGACAGGGAGTAGTACGCAGTATTTT.

This clone was counted a single time. The J gene is TRBJ2-5, the V gene TRBV20-1, with TRBD2 matching over 7 bases. J was trimmed by 14 bases and V by 6 bases; bases with no gene match: 6. The CDR3 consists of 9 residues. Germline lookup yields CDR1 DFQATT and CDR2 SNEGSKA (reference sequence). CDR3 residues: CSALRGDYF. CDR3 nucleotide sequence: TGCAGTGCCCTCCGGGGGGACTACTTC.

The V call is TRBV6-5, the J call TRBJ1-2; D unclear. This CDR3 comprises 13 residues. V shed 0 bases and J shed 8 bases, with 10 bases lying between them. Germline values: CDR1 MNHEY, CDR2 SVGAGI. The DNA of the CDR3 is TGTGCCAGCAGTTACTCACGCCAGGCCGGCTACACCTTC. Translation: CASSYSRQAGYTF.

The rearrangement links TRBV7-9 to TRBJ2-5, with D possibly TRBD2 on 5 matching bases. There are 10 residues in the CDR3. Germline V gene sequence: CDR1 SEHNR, CDR2 FQNEAQ (reference sequence). V dropped 11 bases and J dropped 2 bases, with 6 bases sitting between them. CDR3 bases: TGTGCCGCGGGTCAAGAGACCCAGTACTTC. Its translation is CAAGQETQYF.

This clone appeared a few times. The chain joins TRBV30 to TRBJ1-3, with 8 positions matching TRBD1. This CDR3 has 16 amino acids. In germline, CDR1 is GTSNPN, CDR2 SVGIG (reference sequence). Trimming took 2 bases from V and 2 from J; bases not matched to a gene: 8. The CDR3 coding sequence is TGTGCCTGGAGTTCACAACCGACAGGGGCTGGAAACACCATATATTTT. Encoded protein: CAWSSQPTGAGNTIYF.

This sequence joins TRBV28 and TRBJ1-1, with no clear D. The CDR3 contains 12 residues. Trimming pared 5 bases from V and 3 bases from J, leaving 7 bases between. Germline CDR1 and CDR2: MDHEN and SYDVKM. DNA for the CDR3: TGTGCCAGCAGTCCCCCCTACACTGAAGCTTTCTTT. Translation gives CASSPPYTEAFF.

The rearrangement links TRBV5-6 to TRBJ2-6; D is perhaps TRBD2 (6 bases). The CDR3 length is 17 residues. Trimming cost V 1 base and J 3 bases, with 14 bases left between them. Germline V gives CDR1 SGHDT, CDR2 YYEEEE. CDR3: CASSLPFAGNGANVLTF. Written as DNA, the CDR3 is TGTGCCAGCAGCTTGCCGTTTGCGGGGAATGGGGCCAACGTCCTGACTTTC.

This chain connects TRBV2 to TRBJ2-2; D perhaps matches TRBD1 (6 bases). Trimming stripped 9 bases from V and 5 bases from J, with 10 bases between. The CDR3 covers 12 residues. Germline-derived CDR1 and CDR2 are SNHLY and FYNNEI. CDR3 loop: CASLTGTGELFF. CDR3 in DNA: TGTGCCAGTCTGACAGGAACCGGGGAGCTGTTTTTT.

This clone came up a few times. This chain connects TRBV10-1 to TRBJ2-3; the D is unclear. The V end was cut by 7 bases, the J end by 6 bases, with 14 bases between. Germline CDR1 reads WNHNN; CDR2 reads SYGVQD (reference sequence). The CDR3 extends over 13 amino acids. The CDR3 sequence is CASKRHVTDTQYF. CDR3 bases: TGCGCCAGCAAAAGACATGTCACGGATACGCAGTATTTT.

This clone has a handful of counts. The rearrangement uses TRBV4-1 and TRBJ2-7; 7 nucleotides align to TRBD2. J was trimmed by 2 bases and V by 3 bases; bases with no gene match: 7. This CDR3 contains 15 residues. From germline, CDR1 is MGHRA and CDR2 YSYEKL. CDR3 DNA sequence: TGCGCCAGCAGCCACGCTAGCGGAGTGGCCTACGAGCAGTACTTC. Translated: CASSHASGVAYEQYF.

As concerns this clone: The sample carries other DNA sequences with the same CDR3. The chain joins TRBV9 to TRBJ1-1; TRBD1 might be the D (6 bases). The CDR3 is 14 amino acids. Between the trimmed V and J ends, which lost 3 bases and 1 base, there was a span of 10 bases. CDR1 is SGDLS and CDR2 is YYNGEE in the germline V gene. As DNA, the CDR3 is TGTGCCAGCAGCGCTCAGACAGGGAACACTGAAGCTTTCTTT. Translating gives CASSAQTGNTEAFF.

V usage is TRBV5-1 and J usage is TRBJ1-2, with unresolved D. This CDR3 has 15 residues. The germline gives CDR1 SGHRS, CDR2 YFSETQ. V lost 0 bases, J lost 7 bases, and 16 bases lay in between. CDR3 in amino acids: CASSLAAGLLRGYTF. The CDR3 bases are TGCGCCAGCAGCTTGGCAGCAGGCCTCCTTCGTGGCTACACCTTC. The complete variable domain, with remaining parts taken from reference TRBV5-1 and TRBJ1-2, reads KAGVTQTPRYLIKTRGQQVTLSCSPISGHRSVSWYQQTPGQGLQFLFEYFSETQRNKGNFPGRFSGRQFSNSRSEMNVSTLELGDSALYLCASSLAAGLLRGYTFGSGTRLTVV.

CDR3 amino acids: CASSPKAGPYEQYF. The DNA of the CDR3 is TGTGCCAGTAGTCCGAAAGCGGGACCCTACGAGCAGTACTTC. This chain uses TRBV19 with TRBJ2-7, with 7 bases that match TRBD2. The V gene end was trimmed by 5 bases and the J gene end by 2 bases; junction bases not matched to a gene: 6. Per germline, CDR1 LNHDA and CDR2 SQIVND (reference sequence). This CDR3 contains 14 residues.

V gene TRBV19 combines with J gene TRBJ2-1; D not certain. This CDR3 spans 13 amino acids. Trimming removed 6 bases at V and 0 bases at J, with 6 bases between. CDR1 is LNHDA and CDR2 is SQIVND in the germline V gene (reference sequence). In DNA form, the CDR3 reads TGTGCCAGTAGCGGGTCCTCCTACAATGAGCAGTTCTTC. Translation gives CASSGSSYNEQFF.

This clone has just one count. The chain has TRBV5-1 and TRBJ1-3; 7 bases agree with TRBD1. The CDR3 runs to 17 residues. CDR1 is SGHRS and CDR2 is YFSETQ in the germline V gene. The V and J ends lost 0 bases and 0 bases, in that order; junction bases with no gene match: 6. The CDR3 DNA is TGCGCCAGCAGCTTGGTTTACAGGGGAAGCTCTGGAAACACCATATATTTT. It encodes CASSLVYRGSSGNTIYF.

The chain links TRBV19 to TRBJ1-2, with a weak D call TRBD1 (5 bases). CDR1 is LNHDA, CDR2 SQIVND, per germline (reference sequence). This CDR3 contains 15 residues. Deletions cut 4 bases from V and 2 bases from J, with 14 bases between. The CDR3 spells CASSNPGTGNYGYTF. The CDR3 DNA sequence: TGTGCCAGTAGTAATCCCGGGACTGGCAACTATGGCTACACCTTC.

The chain combines TRBV30 with TRBJ1-1, with D possibly being TRBD1 (6 bases). The V end lost 2 bases, the J end lost 5 bases, and 18 bases lay between the germline ends. The CDR3 contains 15 residues. Germline loops: CDR1 GTSNPN, CDR2 SVGIG (reference sequence). The chain's CDR3 is CAWSRIKQGETEAFF. The CDR3, as DNA: TGTGCCTGGAGTCGAATAAAACAGGGAGAGACTGAAGCTTTCTTT. Combining the CDR3 with reference TRBV30 and TRBJ1-1 gives the whole variable domain SQTIHQWPATLVQPVGSPLSLECTVEGTSNPNLYWYRQAAGRGLQLLFYSVGIGQISSEVPQNLSASRPQDRQFILSSKKLLLSDSGFYLCAWSRIKQGETEAFFGQGTRLTVV.

V gene TRBV28 combines with J gene TRBJ2-1, with D maybe TRBD2 (5 bases). Trimming took 2 bases from V and 8 from J, leaving 16 bases between them. Germline lookup yields CDR1 MDHEN and CDR2 SYDVKM. The CDR3 loop spans 15 amino acids. In DNA, the CDR3 is TGTGCCAGCAGTTTACGGCGGGTCAGCGGCTATGAGCAGTTCTTC. It codes for CASSLRRVSGYEQFF.

The genes are TRBV25-1 and TRBJ2-5; D is unresolved. Trimming stripped 4 bases from V and 2 bases from J, with 14 bases between. Germline V gene lookup returns CDR1 MGHDK and CDR2 SYGVNS. The CDR3 has 15 amino acids. The CDR3 spells CASSVGPSLQETQYF. CDR3 DNA sequence: TGTGCCAGCAGTGTTGGGCCCTCGCTACAAGAGACCCAGTACTTC.

The chain combines TRBV5-1 with TRBJ2-2, with a tentative D call TRBD1 (5 bases). This CDR3 has 14 amino acids. Deletions cut 0 bases from V and 4 bases from J, with 7 bases between. The V gene's germline CDR1 is SGHRS and CDR2 YFSETQ. The CDR3 nucleotides read TGCGCCAGCAGCTTGGGACAGTCCACCGGGGAGCTGTTTTTT. Residues: CASSLGQSTGELFF.

This clone appeared a single time. CDR3 region: CATKGQGPNYGYTF. Here the CDR3 DNA reads TGTGCCACGAAAGGACAGGGCCCTAACTATGGCTACACCTTC. The rearrangement links TRBV19 to TRBJ1-2; 8 nucleotides match TRBD1. Germline V gene sequence: CDR1 LNHDA, CDR2 SQIVND (reference sequence). The CDR3 loop spans 14 amino acids. V lost 10 bases, J lost 0 bases, and 7 bases stayed unmatched.

The rearrangement joins TRBV5-1 to TRBJ2-2, with 7 bases aligning to TRBD1. The V gene's germline CDR1 is SGHRS and CDR2 YFSETQ. The junction had 7 bases not matched to a gene; V was cut back by 4 bases and J by 7 bases. The CDR3 is 14 amino acids. The CDR3 nucleotides read TGCGCCAGCAGCATAGGACAGGCCAGCGGGGAGCTGTTTTTT. Translation: CASSIGQASGELFF.